What follows are 30 T cell receptor beta chains derived from one specimen sequenced in a study of blood T cell repertoires in COVID-19. Method: immunoSEQ multiplex PCR; TCRdb's copy keeps in-frame clones and lacks some. The sample gives roughly 80,000 clones, approximately 82% of which show up once; about a fifth is in the top ten. Sequencing used peripheral blood. The receptor set was obtained from a human donor in a cohort sampled during active COVID-19.

The V gene is TRBV19, the J gene TRBJ2-7; 7 nucleotides agree with TRBD2. The V segment lost 4 bases and the J segment 0 bases; nucleotides outside the gene matches: 6. The CDR3 is made up of 15 amino acids. The germline gives CDR1 LNHDA, CDR2 SQIVND (reference sequence). CDR3 nucleotides: TGTGCCAGTAGTAACAGCGGGGCCCGCTCCTACGAGCAGTACTTC. Encoded protein: CASSNSGARSYEQYF.

The chain employs TRBV19 and TRBJ1-4; 8 bases match TRBD1. Germline trimming cut 6 bases from V and 0 bases from J; bases unmatched to any gene: 6. This CDR3 contains 16 residues. Germline assignment: CDR1 LNHDA and CDR2 SQIVND (reference sequence). For the CDR3, the DNA is TGTGCCAGTAGCAGACAGGGGCCTGCAACTAATGAAAAACTGTTTTTT. Its protein is CASSRQGPATNEKLFF.

This rearrangement joins TRBV5-6 to TRBJ1-5, with TRBD1 matching 11 bases. The CDR3 spans 16 residues. V was pared by 3 bases and J by 10 bases, with 12 bases of the junction left unmatched. Germline V gene sequence: CDR1 SGHDT, CDR2 YYEEEE. This CDR3 is CASSSGQGGKSAPQHF. CDR3 nucleotide sequence: TGTGCCAGCAGCTCGGGACAGGGGGGGAAATCAGCCCCCCAGCATTTT.

The chain joins TRBV7-9 to TRBJ1-2; possibly TRBD1 for D (6 bases). This CDR3 is built from 15 residues. The germline V and J ends were trimmed by 5 bases and 3 bases, with 16 bases remaining between them. Germline CDR1 SEHNR, CDR2 FQNEAQ (reference sequence). CDR3 amino acids: CASSGYTGFDYGYTF. Here the CDR3 DNA reads TGTGCCAGCAGCGGATACACAGGGTTCGACTATGGCTACACCTTC.

This sequence joins TRBV4-1 and TRBJ2-7; D remains unclear. CDR3 length: 20 amino acids. CDR1 MGHRA and CDR2 YSYEKL come from the germline V gene. The V end was cut by 2 bases, the J end by 2 bases, with 28 bases between. The CDR3 spells CASSQFLALRTGGGAYEQYF. The CDR3 bases are TGCGCCAGCAGCCAATTTTTAGCCCTTCGCACCGGCGGCGGAGCCTACGAGCAGTACTTC.

The chain combines TRBV18 with TRBJ2-7, with D maybe TRBD2 (5 bases). Germline V gene lookup returns CDR1 KGHSH and CDR2 LQKENI. The CDR3 totals 12 residues. V lost 5 bases and J 4 bases, leaving 9 bases between the germline ends. The DNA of the CDR3 is TGTGCCAGCTCAACCTCGGGGTACGAGCAGTACTTC. Translation: CASSTSGYEQYF.

This chain connects TRBV27 to TRBJ2-2; 7 bases are a match to TRBD1. V gave up 6 bases and J gave up 0 bases; unmatched junction bases: 4. This CDR3 has 15 residues. Germline V gene sequence: CDR1 MNHEY, CDR2 SMNVEV (reference sequence). Here the CDR3 DNA reads TGTGCCAGCAGGATAGGACAGGCGAACACCGGGGAGCTGTTTTTT. Protein: CASRIGQANTGELFF.

The chain uses TRBV27 and TRBJ1-5, with D hard to call. Trimming shortened V by 3 bases and J by 4 bases, and 7 bases separated the two germline ends. This CDR3 region has 13 residues. The V gene's germline CDR1 is MNHEY and CDR2 SMNVEV (reference sequence). The CDR3 sequence: CASSFGRNQPQHF. CDR3 coding DNA: TGTGCCAGCAGTTTTGGCAGAAATCAGCCCCAGCATTTT.

The rearrangement uses TRBV3-1 (or the pseudogene TRBV3-2) and TRBJ1-2, with D tentatively TRBD1 (6 bases). Germline CDR1 reads LGHDT; CDR2 reads YNNKEL (reference sequence). The V end was cut by 7 bases, the J end by 1 base, with 19 bases between. CDR3 size: 16 residues. The CDR3 loop is CASKGGAGRGNYGYTF. DNA for the CDR3: TGTGCCAGCAAAGGGGGGGCAGGGAGAGGTAACTATGGCTACACCTTC.

The chain employs TRBV7-9 and TRBJ1-2; D is unresolved. Germline V gene lookup returns CDR1 SEHNR and CDR2 FQNEAQ (reference sequence). The CDR3 has 15 residues. Trimming left V 4 bases short and J 5 bases short, with 17 bases between. CDR3 in DNA: TGTGCCAGCAGCTCCGAGGCCCGGGGAGTTTATGGCTACACCTTC. Protein product: CASSSEARGVYGYTF.

This clone was detected only once. As DNA, the CDR3 is TGTGCCAGCGGACAGTACAGTGGCACAGATACGCAGTATTTT. This encodes CASGQYSGTDTQYF. The chain is built from TRBV6-5 and TRBJ2-3; D is perhaps TRBD1 (6 bases). The CDR3 covers 14 residues. V dropped 8 bases and J dropped 1 base, with 13 bases sitting between them. Germline CDR1 and CDR2: MNHEY and SVGAGI.

Here the CDR3 DNA reads TGTGCCATCAGGAGACTAGCGGGGGGCGCCGAGCAGTACTTC. This gives the protein CAIRRLAGGAEQYF. The gene calls are TRBV10-3 and TRBJ2-7; 13 bases match TRBD2. The CDR3 has 14 amino acids. From germline, CDR1 is ENHRY and CDR2 SYGVKD. Unmatched junction bases numbered 5, after V lost 6 bases and J lost 6 bases.

CDR3 sequence (DNA): TGTGCCAGCCACACAGGGGTAGGAAACACCATATATTTT. As protein: CASHTGVGNTIYF. This chain links TRBV28 with TRBJ1-3; 7 bases are shared with TRBD1. J lost 4 bases, V lost 8 bases, and 5 bases had no gene match. Germline assignment: CDR1 MDHEN and CDR2 SYDVKM. The CDR3 is 13 amino acids.

V usage is TRBV28 and J usage is TRBJ1-1, with D possibly matching TRBD1 (5 bases). V was shortened by 2 bases and J by 3 bases, with 7 bases between the two germline ends. The CDR3 consists of 13 residues. Per germline, CDR1 MDHEN and CDR2 SYDVKM. CDR3 bases: TGTGCCAGCAGTTTAGGAGGGGACACTGAAGCTTTCTTT. The encoded protein is CASSLGGDTEAFF.

The CDR3 sequence is CASSLGQVTNQPQHF. The CDR3 nucleotides read TGTGCCAGCAGCTTAGGACAGGTCACCAATCAGCCCCAGCATTTT. The chain has TRBV13 and TRBJ1-5; D perhaps matches TRBD1 (5 bases). Germline CDR1 reads PRHDT; CDR2 reads FYEKMQ (reference sequence). Trimming left V 0 bases short and J 3 bases short, with 9 bases between. This CDR3 region has 15 residues. The full variable domain, with the rest looked up from reference TRBV13 and TRBJ1-5, is AAGVIQSPRHLIKEKRETATLKCYPIPRHDTVYWYQQGPGQDPQFLISFYEKMQSDKGSIPDRFSAQQFSDYHSELNMSSLELGDSALYFCASSLGQVTNQPQHFGDGTRLSIL.

The chain has TRBV28 and TRBJ1-1, with 8 bases matching TRBD1. Trimming cost V 3 bases and J 4 bases; bases outside gene matches: 10. This CDR3 region has 16 residues. Germline V gives CDR1 MDHEN, CDR2 SYDVKM. CDR3 nucleotide sequence: TGTGCCAGCAGTTTTTCGCGCAGGGGGCGAGCCACTGAAGCTTTCTTT. Its translation is CASSFSRRGRATEAFF.

This chain links TRBV2 with TRBJ2-7, with a weak D call TRBD1 (6 bases). This CDR3 contains 14 residues. V lost 2 bases to trimming and J lost 1 base, with 9 bases between them. CDR1 is SNHLY, CDR2 FYNNEI, per germline. This chain's CDR3 is CASSERQVSYEQYF. The CDR3 DNA reads as TGTGCCAGCAGTGAAAGACAGGTATCCTACGAGCAGTACTTC.

This clone was recorded only once. This rearrangement joins TRBV6-6 to TRBJ2-7, with D possibly being TRBD1 (6 bases). CDR3 length: 15 residues. The V gene lost 0 bases and the J gene lost 0 bases, with 9 bases spanning the gap. Germline V lookup: CDR1 MNHNY, CDR2 SVGAGI (reference sequence). DNA for the CDR3: TGTGCCAGCAGTTACTCCCGGGACACCTCCTACGAGCAGTACTTC. Translated, it gives CASSYSRDTSYEQYF.

The chain links TRBV28 to TRBJ1-4, with D unclear. This CDR3 has 13 amino acids. Germline V gene lookup returns CDR1 MDHEN and CDR2 SYDVKM. Trimming stripped 6 bases from V and 6 bases from J, with 11 bases between. The DNA of the CDR3 is TGTGCCAGCAGGCGGGGTGGGGATGAAAAACTGTTTTTT. Amino acid sequence: CASRRGGDEKLFF.

The chain has TRBV9 and TRBJ2-5; no clear D. Trimming removed 0 bases at V and 4 bases at J, with 4 bases between. This CDR3 region has 12 residues. CDR1 and CDR2 from the germline V gene are SGDLS and YYNGEE. This chain's CDR3 is CASSVAVETQYF. DNA for the CDR3: TGTGCCAGCAGCGTAGCCGTAGAGACCCAGTACTTC.

The rearrangement uses TRBV5-4 and TRBJ1-2; 10 bases line up with TRBD1. Trimming at V came to 4 bases and at J to 3 bases, leaving 3 bases not matched to a gene. This CDR3 comprises 14 residues. Germline values: CDR1 SGHNT, CDR2 YYREEE (reference sequence). The DNA for the CDR3 is TGTGCCAGCAGCACGACAGGGGGCGACTATGGCTACACCTTC. It is translated as CASSTTGGDYGYTF.

The gene calls are TRBV9 and TRBJ1-3; D gene ambiguous. This CDR3 comprises 13 residues. Trimming pared 5 bases from V and 9 bases from J, leaving 15 bases between. Germline V gives CDR1 SGDLS, CDR2 YYNGEE. CDR3 DNA: TGTGCCAGCAGTCCTGACCAGGTGGGCACCATATATTTT. It codes for CASSPDQVGTIYF.

The chain recombines TRBV11-2 with TRBJ2-1; TRBD2 might be the D (6 bases). Germline-derived CDR1 and CDR2 are SGHAT and FQNNGV. The CDR3 contains 18 residues. The germline V and J ends were trimmed by 0 bases and 4 bases, with 19 bases remaining between them. The CDR3, as DNA: TGTGCCAGCAGCTTAGATTATATGGGGCGGGGCCCGTACAATGAGCAGTTCTTC. Translating it yields CASSLDYMGRGPYNEQFF.

This chain connects TRBV3-1 (or the pseudogene TRBV3-2) to TRBJ1-2, with a weak D call TRBD1 (5 bases). Germline V gene sequence: CDR1 LGHDT, CDR2 YNNKEL (reference sequence). The CDR3 extends over 15 amino acids. V was cut by 1 base and J by 4 bases, with 13 bases left in between. For the CDR3, the DNA is TGTGCCAGCAGCCAAGGGCCCACGGGGGGCTATGGCTACACCTTC. As protein: CASSQGPTGGYGYTF.

In this sample, this clone turned up once. The chain joins TRBV7-9 to TRBJ1-1; 8 positions match TRBD1. CDR1 and CDR2 (germline): SEHNR, FQNEAQ (reference sequence). Trimming cost V 1 base and J 8 bases; bases outside gene matches: 6. This CDR3 has 14 residues. CDR3 sequence: CASSLVRDRFEAFF. The DNA of the CDR3 is TGTGCCAGCAGCTTAGTCAGGGACAGGTTCGAAGCTTTCTTT.

This chain connects TRBV28 to TRBJ1-4, with TRBD1 identical over 10 bases. The germline gives CDR1 MDHEN, CDR2 SYDVKM. The CDR3 consists of 14 residues. The junction had 8 bases not matched to a gene; V was cut back by 2 bases and J by 14 bases. Here the CDR3 DNA reads TGTGCCAGCAGTTTAGACAGGGGGCCCGAGCGGCTGTTTTTT. It is translated as CASSLDRGPERLFF. Variable domain in full (rest from reference TRBV28 and TRBJ1-4): DVKVTQSSRYLVKRTGEKVFLECVQDMDHENMFWYRQDPGLGLRLIYFSYDVKMKEKGDIPEGYSVSREKKERFSLILESASTNQTSMYLCASSLDRGPERLFFGSGTQLSVL.

The chain joins TRBV6-4 to TRBJ2-2; D unresolved. This CDR3 has 13 residues. Between the trimmed V and J ends, which lost 1 base and 4 bases, there was a span of 4 bases. Germline values: CDR1 MRHNA, CDR2 SNTAGT. DNA for the CDR3: TGTGCCAGCAGTGACTTACTCACCGGGGAGCTGTTTTTT. Protein sequence: CASSDLLTGELFF.

This clone was observed a single time. J is TRBJ1-4 and V is TRBV24-1; tentative D call: TRBD1 (5 bases). The CDR3 is 14 residues long. V lost 4 bases and J 5 bases, leaving 10 bases between the germline ends. The germline V gene has CDR1 KGHDR and CDR2 SFDVKD. CDR3 DNA: TGTGCCACCAGTGACGCTAACAGGAATGAAAAACTGTTTTTT. Translated, it gives CATSDANRNEKLFF.

The V gene is TRBV28, the J gene TRBJ2-7; no reliable D call. The CDR3 consists of 13 residues. V gave up 3 bases and J gave up 2 bases, with 8 bases separating them. Germline V lookup: CDR1 MDHEN, CDR2 SYDVKM. CDR3 sequence: CASSLGSPYEQYF. CDR3 nucleotide sequence: TGTGCCAGCAGTTTGGGCAGTCCCTACGAGCAGTACTTC.

The chain recombines TRBV4-1 with TRBJ2-7; TRBD1 aligns across 8 bases. V was clipped by 4 bases and J by 2 bases; unmatched bases: 7. Looked up from germline, CDR1 is MGHRA and CDR2 is YSYEKL. The CDR3 spans 15 residues. The CDR3 sequence is CASSPGTGLTYEQYF. The CDR3 DNA follows: TGCGCCAGCAGCCCCGGGACAGGACTAACCTACGAGCAGTACTTC.